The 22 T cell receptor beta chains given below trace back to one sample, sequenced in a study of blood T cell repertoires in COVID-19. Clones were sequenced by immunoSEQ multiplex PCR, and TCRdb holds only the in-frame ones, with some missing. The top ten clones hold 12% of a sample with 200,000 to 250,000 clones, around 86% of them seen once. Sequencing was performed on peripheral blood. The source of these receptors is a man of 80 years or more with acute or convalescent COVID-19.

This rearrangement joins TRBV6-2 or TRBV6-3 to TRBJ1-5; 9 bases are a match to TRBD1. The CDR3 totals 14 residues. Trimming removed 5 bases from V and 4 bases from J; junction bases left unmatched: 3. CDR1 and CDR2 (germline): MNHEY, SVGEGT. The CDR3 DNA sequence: TGTGCCAGCAGTATGACAGGGGGGAATCAGCCCCAGCATTTT. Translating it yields CASSMTGGNQPQHF.

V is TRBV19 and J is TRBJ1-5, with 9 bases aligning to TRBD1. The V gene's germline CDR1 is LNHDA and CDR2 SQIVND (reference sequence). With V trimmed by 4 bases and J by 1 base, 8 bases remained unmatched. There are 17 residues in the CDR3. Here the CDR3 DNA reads TGTGCCAGTAGTAAAGCCGGGACAGGGACAAGCAATCAGCCCCAGCATTTT. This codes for CASSKAGTGTSNQPQHF.

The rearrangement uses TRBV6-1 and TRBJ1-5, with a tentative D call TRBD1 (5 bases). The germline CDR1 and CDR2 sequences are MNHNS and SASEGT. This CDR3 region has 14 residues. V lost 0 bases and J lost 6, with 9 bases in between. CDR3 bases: TGTGCCAGCAGTGAAGCGGGAGGGACTCAGCCCCAGCATTTT. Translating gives CASSEAGGTQPQHF.

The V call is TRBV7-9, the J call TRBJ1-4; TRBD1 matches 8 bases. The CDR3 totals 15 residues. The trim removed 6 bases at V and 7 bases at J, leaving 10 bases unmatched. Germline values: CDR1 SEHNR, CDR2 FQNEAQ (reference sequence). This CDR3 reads CASSADRDSGEKLFF. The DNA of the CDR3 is TGTGCCAGCAGTGCGGACAGGGACAGCGGTGAAAAACTGTTTTTT.

This CDR3 is CASSLTGGREQYF. CDR3 DNA sequence: TGTGCCAGCAGCCTTACGGGGGGTCGAGAGCAGTACTTC. The chain recombines TRBV14 with TRBJ2-7, with 7 positions matching TRBD2. Germline CDR1 and CDR2: SGHDN and FVKESK. The V and J ends lost 4 bases and 7 bases, in that order; junction bases with no gene match: 7. There are 13 residues in the CDR3.

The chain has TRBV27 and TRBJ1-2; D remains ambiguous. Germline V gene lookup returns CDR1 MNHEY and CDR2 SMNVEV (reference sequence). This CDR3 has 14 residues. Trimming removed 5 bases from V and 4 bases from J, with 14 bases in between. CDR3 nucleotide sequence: TGTGCCAGCAGTGATGACCCACGGAGCTATGGCTACACCTTC. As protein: CASSDDPRSYGYTF.

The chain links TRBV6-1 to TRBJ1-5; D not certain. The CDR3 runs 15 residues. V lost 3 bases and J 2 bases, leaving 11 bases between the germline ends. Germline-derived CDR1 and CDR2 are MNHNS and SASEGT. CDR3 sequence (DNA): TGTGCCAGCAGTGAGAACGAGGGTCGCAATCAGCCCCAGCATTTT. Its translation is CASSENEGRNQPQHF.

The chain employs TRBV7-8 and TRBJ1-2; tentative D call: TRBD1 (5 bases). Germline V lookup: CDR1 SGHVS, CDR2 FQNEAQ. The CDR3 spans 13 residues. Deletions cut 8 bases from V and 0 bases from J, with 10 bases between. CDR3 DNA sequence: TGTGCCAGCTCTCCAGGGCCTAACTATGGCTACACCTTC. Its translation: CASSPGPNYGYTF.

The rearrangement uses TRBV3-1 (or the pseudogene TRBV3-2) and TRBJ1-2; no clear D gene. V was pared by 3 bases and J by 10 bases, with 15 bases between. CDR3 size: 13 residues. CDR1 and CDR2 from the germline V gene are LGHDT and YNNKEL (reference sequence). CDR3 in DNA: TGTGCCAGCAGCCATATTTCCGACGCGGCCTACACCTTC. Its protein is CASSHISDAAYTF.

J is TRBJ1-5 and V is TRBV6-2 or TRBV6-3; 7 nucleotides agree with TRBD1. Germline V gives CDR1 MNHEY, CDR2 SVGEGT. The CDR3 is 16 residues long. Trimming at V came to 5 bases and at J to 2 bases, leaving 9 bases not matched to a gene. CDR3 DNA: TGTGCCAGCAGTCGACAGACAGGGAGAGGCAATCAGCCCCAGCATTTT. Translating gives CASSRQTGRGNQPQHF.

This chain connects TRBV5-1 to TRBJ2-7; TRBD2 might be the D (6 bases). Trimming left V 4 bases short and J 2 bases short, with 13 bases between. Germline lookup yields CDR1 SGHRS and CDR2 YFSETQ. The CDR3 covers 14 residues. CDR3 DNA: TGCGCCAGCAGCCGGGGGTCAGAAACCTACGAGCAGTACTTC. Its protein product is CASSRGSETYEQYF.

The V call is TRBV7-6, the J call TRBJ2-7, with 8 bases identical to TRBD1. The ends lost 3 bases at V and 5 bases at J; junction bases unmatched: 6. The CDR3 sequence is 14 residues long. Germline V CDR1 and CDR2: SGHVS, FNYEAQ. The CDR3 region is CASSFLTGDDEQYF. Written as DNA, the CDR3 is TGTGCCAGCAGCTTTTTGACAGGGGATGACGAGCAGTACTTC.

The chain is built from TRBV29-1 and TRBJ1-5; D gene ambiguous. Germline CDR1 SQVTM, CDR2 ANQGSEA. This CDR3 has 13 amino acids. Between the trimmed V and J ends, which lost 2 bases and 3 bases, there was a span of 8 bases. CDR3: CSVELGNNQPQHF. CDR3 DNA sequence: TGCAGCGTTGAATTGGGCAACAATCAGCCCCAGCATTTT.

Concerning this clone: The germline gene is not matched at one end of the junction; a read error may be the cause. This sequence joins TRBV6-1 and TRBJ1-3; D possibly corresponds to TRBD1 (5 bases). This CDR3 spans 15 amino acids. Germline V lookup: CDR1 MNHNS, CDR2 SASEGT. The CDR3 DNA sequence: TGTGCCAGCAGTAAAGCGGACATCTCTGGAAACACCATATATTTT. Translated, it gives CASSKADISGNTIYF.

CDR3 sequence (DNA): TGTGCCAGCAGCGTAGATGAGGGTTTTCAGCCCCAGCATTTT. Translated, it gives CASSVDEGFQPQHF. The rearrangement links TRBV9 to TRBJ1-5; no clear D gene. V gave up 0 bases and J gave up 6 bases, with 10 bases separating them. CDR3 size: 14 residues. The germline gives CDR1 SGDLS, CDR2 YYNGEE.

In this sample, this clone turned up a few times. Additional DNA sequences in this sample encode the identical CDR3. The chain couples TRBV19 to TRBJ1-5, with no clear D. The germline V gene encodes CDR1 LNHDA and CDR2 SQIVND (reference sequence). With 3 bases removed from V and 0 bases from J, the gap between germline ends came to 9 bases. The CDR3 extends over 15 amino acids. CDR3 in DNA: TGTGCCAGTAGTATTCGGAGGGATAGCAATCAGCCCCAGCATTTT. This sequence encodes CASSIRRDSNQPQHF.

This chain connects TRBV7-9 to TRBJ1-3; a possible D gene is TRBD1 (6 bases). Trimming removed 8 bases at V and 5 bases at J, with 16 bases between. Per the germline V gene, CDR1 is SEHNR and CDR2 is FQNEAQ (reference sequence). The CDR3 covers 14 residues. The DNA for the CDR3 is TGTGCCAGCCCAAAGGACAGATTCAGAAACACCATATATTTT. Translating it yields CASPKDRFRNTIYF.

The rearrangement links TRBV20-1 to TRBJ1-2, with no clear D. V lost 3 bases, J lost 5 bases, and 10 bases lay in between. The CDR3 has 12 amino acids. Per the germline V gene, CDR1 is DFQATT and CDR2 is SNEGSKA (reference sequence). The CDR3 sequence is CSASGAGYGYTF. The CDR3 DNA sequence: TGCAGTGCTAGTGGAGCGGGGTATGGCTACACCTTC.

The DNA for the CDR3 is TGTGCCAGCTCACCGTTGACAGGGAAAGCTTTCTTT. Protein: CASSPLTGKAFF. V gene TRBV18 combines with J gene TRBJ1-1; 7 nucleotides align to TRBD1. Germline V gene sequence: CDR1 KGHSH, CDR2 LQKENI. The CDR3 spans 12 residues. J was trimmed by 9 bases and V by 3 bases; bases with no gene match: 4. The complete variable domain, with remaining parts taken from reference TRBV18 and TRBJ1-1, reads NAGVMQNPRHLVRRRGQEARLRCSPMKGHSHVYWYRQLPEEGLKFMVYLQKENIIDESGMPKERFSAEFPKEGPSILRIQQVVRGDSAAYFCASSPLTGKAFFGQGTRLTVV.

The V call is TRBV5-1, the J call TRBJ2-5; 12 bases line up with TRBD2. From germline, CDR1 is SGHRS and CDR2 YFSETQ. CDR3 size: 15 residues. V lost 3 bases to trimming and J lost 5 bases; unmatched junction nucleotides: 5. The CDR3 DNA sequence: TGCGCCAGCAGCTGGGGACTAGCGGGTCCCGAGACCCAGTACTTC. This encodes CASSWGLAGPETQYF.

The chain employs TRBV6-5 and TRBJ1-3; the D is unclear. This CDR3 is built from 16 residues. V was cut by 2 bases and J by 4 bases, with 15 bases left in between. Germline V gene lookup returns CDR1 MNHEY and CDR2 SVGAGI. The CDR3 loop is CASSYLGRGGGNTIYF. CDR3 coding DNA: TGTGCCAGCAGTTACCTTGGACGGGGTGGGGGAAACACCATATATTTT.

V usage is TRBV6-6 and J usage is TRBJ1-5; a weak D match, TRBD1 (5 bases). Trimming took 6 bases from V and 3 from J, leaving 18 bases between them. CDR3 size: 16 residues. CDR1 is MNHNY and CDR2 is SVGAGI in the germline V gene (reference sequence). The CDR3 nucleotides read TGTGCCAGCAGCCCTGGTTGGGGGGACGACAATCAGCCCCAGCATTTT. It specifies CASSPGWGDDNQPQHF.